The 22 T cell receptor beta chains listed next were all sequenced from one sample in a study of cytomegalovirus exposure and HLA in healthy donors. The PCR was carried out with 60 Vbeta primers and 13 Jbeta primers. Profiling relied on immunoSEQ multiplex PCR, and the TCRdb table lists in-frame clones only, not all of them. The sample lists about 97,000 clones; 73% were seen once. Sequenced input: PBMCs. The receptors shown here come from a man aged 35 to 55 in good health and CMV-seronegative.

The chain employs TRBV5-6 and TRBJ2-6, with 7 positions matching TRBD2. This CDR3 has 18 residues. Germline values: CDR1 SGHDT, CDR2 YYEEEE. V lost 0 bases and J lost 8; bases outside the gene matches: 14. CDR3 protein: CASSLEGGTFPGTNVLTF. The DNA for the CDR3 is TGTGCCAGCAGCTTGGAGGGAGGGACCTTTCCCGGGACCAACGTCCTGACTTTC.

This chain links TRBV5-1 with TRBJ2-5, with 11 bases fitting TRBD1. Germline CDR1 SGHRS, CDR2 YFSETQ. This CDR3 is 16 amino acids long. After removal of 4 bases from V and 0 bases from J, the junction contained 5 bases not matched to a gene. The CDR3 loop reads CASSGGTGGYQETQYF. The DNA for the CDR3 is TGCGCCAGCAGCGGCGGGACAGGGGGTTACCAAGAGACCCAGTACTTC.

CDR3 in DNA: TGTGCCAGCAGCCCCCGACTAGCGGAGGCTAGCACAGATACGCAGTATTTT. Amino acids: CASSPRLAEASTDTQYF. The gene calls are TRBV13 and TRBJ2-3; 9 bases agree with TRBD2. The CDR3 is 17 residues long. Germline CDR1 reads PRHDT; CDR2 reads FYEKMQ (reference sequence). The J segment lost 0 bases and the V segment lost 5 bases, leaving 9 bases of the junction unmatched.

In this sample, this clone turned up once. The chain joins TRBV18 to TRBJ2-7, with no clear D. The CDR3 contains 13 residues. The germline gives CDR1 KGHSH, CDR2 LQKENI. Trimming removed 2 bases from V and 3 bases from J, with 8 bases in between. The CDR3 nucleotides are TGTGCCAGCTCACCAAGTCAGGACTACGAGCAGTACGTC. Amino acid sequence: CASSPSQDYEQYV.

CDR3 protein: CASTEAAGWTGEQYF. The CDR3 bases are TGTGCCAGCACCGAGGCCGCAGGGTGGACCGGCGAGCAGTACTTC. This chain connects TRBV6-6 to TRBJ2-7; D possibly corresponds to TRBD1 (5 bases). Germline V gives CDR1 MNHNY, CDR2 SVGAGI (reference sequence). CDR3 size: 15 residues. V shed 7 bases and J shed 6 bases, with 22 bases lying between them.

This clone has a handful of counts. DNA for the CDR3: TGTGCCAGCCACCCAGACAGGGTATCACCCCTCCACTTT. Encoded protein: CASHPDRVSPLHF. V is TRBV18 and J is TRBJ1-6; TRBD1 matches 7 bases. V gave up 8 bases and J gave up 10 bases; unmatched junction bases: 8. This CDR3 is 13 amino acids long. Germline loops: CDR1 KGHSH, CDR2 LQKENI.

The J gene is TRBJ2-7, the V gene TRBV6-1; D remains unclear. Per germline, CDR1 MNHNS and CDR2 SASEGT. V lost 1 base, J lost 7 bases, and 11 bases lay in between. The CDR3 totals 13 residues. The CDR3 spells CASSEEPVPEQYF. The CDR3 bases are TGTGCCAGCAGTGAAGAACCGGTGCCGGAGCAGTACTTC.

This chain joins TRBV7-9 and TRBJ2-2; TRBD1 aligns across 7 bases. The CDR3 totals 15 residues. V gave up 7 bases and J gave up 3 bases; unmatched junction bases: 8. CDR1 is SEHNR and CDR2 is FQNEAQ in the germline V gene (reference sequence). CDR3 sequence: CASTSGGRDTGELFF. CDR3 sequence (DNA): TGTGCCAGCACCTCAGGGGGACGTGACACCGGGGAGCTGTTTTTT.

V gene TRBV5-1 combines with J gene TRBJ1-3; TRBD1 might be the D (6 bases). Trimming took off 4 bases at V and 6 bases at J, with 17 bases between the two ends. The CDR3 has 15 amino acids. The germline gives CDR1 SGHRS, CDR2 YFSETQ. CDR3 region: CASSDPSRGENTIYF. In nucleotides, the CDR3 is TGCGCCAGCAGCGACCCCAGCAGGGGCGAAAACACCATATATTTT. Combining the CDR3 with reference TRBV5-1 and TRBJ1-3 gives the whole variable domain KAGVTQTPRYLIKTRGQQVTLSCSPISGHRSVSWYQQTPGQGLQFLFEYFSETQRNKGNFPGRFSGRQFSNSRSEMNVSTLELGDSALYLCASSDPSRGENTIYFGEGSWLTVV.

This clone came up a few times. The V gene is TRBV18, the J gene TRBJ2-6, with D unclear. The germline V and J ends were trimmed by 7 bases and 0 bases, with 10 bases remaining between them. The CDR3 covers 15 residues. CDR1 and CDR2 (germline): KGHSH, LQKENI. CDR3 sequence reads: CASYNSFSGANVLTF. CDR3 nucleotide sequence: TGTGCCAGCTACAACAGTTTCTCTGGGGCCAACGTCCTGACTTTC. The full variable domain, completed using reference TRBV18 and TRBJ2-6, is NAGVMQNPRHLVRRRGQEARLRCSPMKGHSHVYWYRQLPEEGLKFMVYLQKENIIDESGMPKERFSAEFPKEGPSILRIQQVVRGDSAAYFCASYNSFSGANVLTFGAGSRLTVL.

With regard to this clone: The CDR3 carries no conserved terminal phenylalanine or tryptophan, so it likely arises from a read error. This chain joins TRBV7-9 and TRBJ2-3; 8 nucleotides agree with TRBD2. The CDR3 runs 15 residues. V lost 4 bases and J lost 4; bases outside the gene matches: 7. CDR1 is SEHNR, CDR2 FQNEAQ, per germline (reference sequence). The CDR3 sequence: CASSSLAGVADTQYV. The DNA of the CDR3 is TGTGCCAGCAGCTCCCTAGCGGGTGTCGCAGATACGCAGTATGTT.

The J gene is TRBJ2-1, the V gene TRBV5-1, with TRBD2 matching 8 bases. Trimming at V came to 3 bases and at J to 5 bases, leaving 10 bases not matched to a gene. Germline CDR1 and CDR2: SGHRS and YFSETQ. CDR3 size: 16 residues. This chain's CDR3 is CASSSRGLGDNNEQFF. The CDR3, as DNA: TGCGCCAGCAGCTCCCGGGGACTAGGGGATAACAATGAGCAGTTCTTC.

The genes are TRBV2 and TRBJ2-1, with 7 bases matching TRBD2. Germline-derived CDR1 and CDR2 are SNHLY and FYNNEI. This CDR3 contains 12 residues. Losses at the gene ends were 6 bases for V and 9 bases for J; bases not matched to a gene: 5. CDR3 DNA sequence: TGTGCCAGCAGAGGACTAGTTGTTGAGCAGTTCTTC. Its protein product is CASRGLVVEQFF.

The chain employs TRBV7-2 and TRBJ1-4; 9 positions match TRBD1. The CDR3 is 15 amino acids. J gave up 10 bases and V 4 bases, and 10 bases lay outside the gene matches. Germline assignment: CDR1 SGHTA and CDR2 FQGNSA. The CDR3, as DNA: TGTGCCAGCAGCTACACGGGACAGGGTGTGGGAAAACTGTTTTTT. Amino acids: CASSYTGQGVGKLFF.

There are a few counts of this clone. This chain uses TRBV7-8 with TRBJ1-1; the D is unclear. The CDR3 has 14 amino acids. Trimming left V 1 base short and J 3 bases short, with 9 bases between. Germline lookup yields CDR1 SGHVS and CDR2 FQNEAQ. CDR3 loop: CASSLEQRYTEAFF. CDR3 nucleotides: TGTGCCAGCAGCTTAGAACAGAGATACACTGAAGCTTTCTTT. Complete variable domain (other parts from reference TRBV7-8 and TRBJ1-1): GAGVSQSPRYKVAKRGQDVALRCDPISGHVSLFWYQQALGQGPEFLTYFQNEAQLDKSGLPSDRFFAERPEGSVSTLKIQRTQQEDSAVYLCASSLEQRYTEAFFGQGTRLTVV.

This clone was detected only a few times. The chain couples TRBV2 to TRBJ1-5; TRBD1 matches at 8 bases. Germline CDR1 reads SNHLY; CDR2 reads FYNNEI. CDR3 length: 16 amino acids. With V trimmed by 5 bases and J by 3 bases, 9 bases remained unmatched. CDR3 coding DNA: TGTGCCAGCAGTCCCGGGACAGGCGGTGACAATCAGCCCCAGCATTTT. This translates into CASSPGTGGDNQPQHF.

The chain combines TRBV7-9 with TRBJ1-6; the D is unclear. CDR1 is SEHNR and CDR2 is FQNEAQ in the germline V gene (reference sequence). The CDR3 is 16 amino acids. The ends were cut back, 5 bases at V and 1 base at J, with 12 bases in the middle. Here the CDR3 reads CASSAPSGSYNSPLHF. DNA of the CDR3: TGTGCCAGCAGCGCTCCCTCGGGGTCCTATAATTCACCCCTCCACTTT.

The chain is built from TRBV5-1 and TRBJ2-5, with TRBD1 as a possible D gene (6 bases). This CDR3 has 13 residues. CDR1 and CDR2 (germline): SGHRS, YFSETQ. V lost 2 bases and J 5 bases, leaving 10 bases between the germline ends. The CDR3, as DNA: TGCGCCAGCAGCTTTGGGACACAGGAGACCCAGTACTTC. Translation: CASSFGTQETQYF.

The chain links TRBV6-4 to TRBJ2-2, with D maybe TRBD2 (6 bases). The germline V gene has CDR1 MRHNA and CDR2 SNTAGT. V lost 0 bases and J 6 bases, leaving 11 bases between the germline ends. This CDR3 spans 15 amino acids. CDR3 protein: CASSDSVEGAGELFF. The CDR3 coding sequence is TGTGCCAGCAGTGACTCGGTGGAGGGCGCCGGGGAGCTGTTTTTT.

The chain combines TRBV30 with TRBJ2-3; D gene ambiguous. Germline values: CDR1 GTSNPN, CDR2 SVGIG (reference sequence). The CDR3 covers 12 residues. With 2 bases removed from V and 14 bases from J, the gap between germline ends came to 17 bases. In DNA form, the CDR3 reads TGTGCCTGGAGTAGTGGGCCACGTATCTTGTATTTT. Amino acids: CAWSSGPRILYF.

The chain has TRBV30 and TRBJ2-1; 9 positions agree with TRBD2. Germline V gene sequence: CDR1 GTSNPN, CDR2 SVGIG (reference sequence). This CDR3 has 16 residues. J lost 4 bases, V lost 2 bases, and 9 bases had no gene match. The CDR3 DNA is TGTGCCTGGAGTCTATTGGGCGGGGGGGTTTACAATGAGCAGTTCTTC. This codes for CAWSLLGGGVYNEQFF.

V and J are TRBV4-3 and TRBJ2-6; TRBD1 might be the D (5 bases). The V and J ends lost 2 bases and 2 bases respectively, with 7 bases between them. CDR1 is LGHNA, CDR2 YSLEER, per germline. The CDR3 totals 15 residues. CDR3 DNA: TGCGCCAGCAGCCAATTAGGGGCTGGGGCCAACGTCCTGACTTTC. It yields the protein CASSQLGAGANVLTF.